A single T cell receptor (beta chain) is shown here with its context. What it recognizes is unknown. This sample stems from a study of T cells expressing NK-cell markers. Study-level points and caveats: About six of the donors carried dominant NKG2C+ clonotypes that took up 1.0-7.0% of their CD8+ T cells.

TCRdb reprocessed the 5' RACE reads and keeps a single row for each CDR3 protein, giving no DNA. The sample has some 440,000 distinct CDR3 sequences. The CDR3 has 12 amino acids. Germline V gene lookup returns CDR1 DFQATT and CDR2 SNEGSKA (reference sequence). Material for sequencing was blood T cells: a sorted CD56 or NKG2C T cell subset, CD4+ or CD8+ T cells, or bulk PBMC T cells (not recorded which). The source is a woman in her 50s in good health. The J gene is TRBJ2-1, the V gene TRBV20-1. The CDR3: CSARDPDNEQFF.